This T cell receptor (beta chain) derives from a study of blood T cell repertoires in COVID-19. The wider study: PBMCs, B-cell-depleted T cells, or T cells provided the cDNA or gDNA that made up the material.

Authors' data handling: The assay estimated nucleated cells by amplifying reference gene primers. Produced via immunoSEQ multiplex PCR; TCRdb's table is partial and in-frame only. The DNA was the basis for D and trimming; V, J and clone size are from that table. The table includes tens of thousands of clones, over 75% detected once. The CDR3 sequence is 15 residues long. CDR1 MNHEY and CDR2 SVGAGI come from the germline V gene. V shed 1 base and J shed 8 bases, with 17 bases lying between them. The source is an elderly woman with acute or convalescent COVID-19. This chain connects TRBV6-5 to TRBJ1-2; maybe TRBD1 (5 bases). Input material: peripheral blood. CDR3 residues: CASSYWASGEEGYTF. For the CDR3, the DNA is TGTGCCAGCAGTTACTGGGCGTCGGGGGAGGAAGGCTACACCTTC.